Reported below is one TCR beta chain. The entry originates in a study of blood T cell repertoires in COVID-19. Study overall: There were acute and convalescent COVID-19 samples, and they came from the United States, Italy and Spain.

The CDR3 runs to 14 residues. From germline, CDR1 is SNHLY and CDR2 FYNNEI. V lost 6 bases and J lost 2; bases outside the gene matches: 3. Per the original methods: Scientists estimated how many nucleated cells there were by amplifying reference gene primers. The table came from immunoSEQ multiplex PCR; TCRdb's copy has only in-frame clones and leaves some out. D and trimming were read from the DNA, whereas the V and J calls and clone size are those reported in that table. The sample includes roughly 250,000 clones, 70% to 85% of them seen just once. This chain joins TRBV2 and TRBJ2-3; TRBD1 matches 9 bases. The TCR was taken from a woman over 75 with active or convalescent COVID-19. The specimen was peripheral blood. This CDR3 reads CASSGQGFTDTQYF. In nucleotides, the CDR3 is TGTGCCAGCAGCGGACAGGGGTTCACAGATACGCAGTATTTT.